This T cell receptor beta chain was captured by sequencing in a study of T cell responses to AZD1222 COVID-19 vaccine. Findings and limits, study-wide: The peak T cell response came first, and repertoires were sampled only after it. Only 5 or 6 AZD1222 recipients tested seropositive at baseline.

Trimming removed 2 bases at V and 1 base at J, with 9 bases between. Looked up from germline, CDR1 is SGHRS and CDR2 is YFSETQ. CDR3 size: 14 residues. The data were produced by immunoSEQ multiplex PCR, yet TCRdb's version contains in-frame clones alone and is incomplete. This repertoire shows about 86,000 clones, more than 70% found once; its top ten account for roughly 2.3%. Notes on this clone: The target antigen is unknown.

Sequencing used peripheral blood, obtained on day 0 of AZD1222 vaccination. The receptor was derived from an adult in good health. J is TRBJ1-1 and V is TRBV5-1; perhaps TRBD1 as D (6 bases). The CDR3 DNA reads as TGCGCCAGCAGCTTACAGGGTTGGAACACTGAAGCTTTCTTT. Protein: CASSLQGWNTEAFF.